The 11 T cell receptor beta chains presented below share a single source sample, sequenced in a study of blood T cell repertoires in COVID-19. The data were produced by immunoSEQ multiplex PCR, yet TCRdb's version contains in-frame clones alone and is incomplete. This sample yields around 300,000 clones, of which about nine tenths are seen a single time; 1.5% to 2% belongs to the top ten. Source material: PBMCs or T cells enriched from blood (not recorded which). All receptors derive from a woman aged 40-49 years who had recovered from COVID-19.

This clone was picked up one time. V and J are TRBV7-3 and TRBJ1-3; D is perhaps TRBD1 (6 bases). Germline lookup yields CDR1 SGHTA and CDR2 FQGTGA. This CDR3 contains 16 residues. V was trimmed by 5 bases and J by 1 base, leaving 15 bases between them. CDR3 DNA sequence: TGTGCCAGCAGCCCCCAGCCAGGGGATTCTGGAAACACCATATATTTT. Its translation: CASSPQPGDSGNTIYF.

For this clone: A junction boundary mismatches the germline segment, possibly from a read error. CDR3 loop: CAGRTGSANGYTF. The CDR3 region has the DNA TGTGCCGGGAGGACAGGGAGCGCTAATGGCTACACCTTC. The chain links TRBV30 to TRBJ1-2; 8 bases are a match to TRBD1. Germline V gene sequence: CDR1 GTSNPN, CDR2 SVGIG (reference sequence). The CDR3 runs to 13 residues.

The chain joins TRBV3-1 (or the pseudogene TRBV3-2) to TRBJ1-2; D unresolved. There are 15 residues in the CDR3. Germline V gives CDR1 LGHDT, CDR2 YNNKEL (reference sequence). Deletions cut 3 bases from V and 4 bases from J, with 15 bases between. CDR3 amino acids: CASSHSAGNFYGYTF. The CDR3 DNA is TGTGCCAGCAGCCATTCGGCGGGGAACTTCTATGGCTACACCTTC.

V usage is TRBV2 and J usage is TRBJ1-3; TRBD1 agrees at 7 bases. J was trimmed by 5 bases and V by 5 bases; bases with no gene match: 6. Germline CDR1 SNHLY, CDR2 FYNNEI. This CDR3 is built from 14 residues. CDR3 region: CASSRQGSRNTIYF. The CDR3 DNA is TGTGCCAGCAGTCGACAGGGAAGCAGAAACACCATATATTTT.

The chain links TRBV5-1 to TRBJ1-4, with 7 bases aligning to TRBD1. The germline CDR1 and CDR2 sequences are SGHRS and YFSETQ. V shed 5 bases, J shed 1 base, and the junction held 2 bases outside the gene matches. The CDR3 is 14 residues long. This chain's CDR3 is CASRAGGTNEKLFF. The CDR3 DNA is TGCGCCAGCAGAGCAGGGGGAACTAATGAAAAACTGTTTTTT.

Regarding this clone: A junction end diverges from the germline sequence, so it may reflect a read error. The chain carries TRBV7-7 and TRBJ1-5; D is unclear. Germline loops: CDR1 SSHAT, CDR2 FNYEAQ (reference sequence). The CDR3 spans 15 residues. The chain's CDR3 is CASSLSHGSNQPQHF. DNA for the CDR3: TGTGCTAGCAGCTTATCTCATGGCAGCAATCAGCCCCAGCATTTT.

The V call is TRBV2, the J call TRBJ1-3; D gene ambiguous. Germline CDR1 reads SNHLY; CDR2 reads FYNNEI. The CDR3 consists of 10 residues. The V gene lost 8 bases and the J gene lost 14 bases, with 13 bases spanning the gap. The CDR3 is CASSAYGVYF. DNA of the CDR3: TGTGCCAGCTCAGCGTACGGGGTATATTTT.

V usage is TRBV5-4 and J usage is TRBJ2-5; 14 bases line up with TRBD2. The germline V gene encodes CDR1 SGHNT and CDR2 YYREEE (reference sequence). The CDR3 covers 18 residues. With V trimmed by 4 bases and J by 5 bases, 13 bases remained unmatched. The DNA of the CDR3 is TGTGCCAGCAGCCTCGGGACTAGCGGGAGATGGGGGGGGGAGACCCAGTACTTC. Its protein product is CASSLGTSGRWGGETQYF.

The chain employs TRBV6-5 and TRBJ2-7; the match to TRBD2 covers 7 bases. The V gene's germline CDR1 is MNHEY and CDR2 SVGAGI. V gave up 7 bases and J gave up 2 bases; unmatched junction bases: 11. CDR3 size: 15 residues. The CDR3 loop is CASNSKRGGAYEQYF. CDR3 bases: TGTGCCAGCAACTCTAAGCGGGGTGGGGCCTACGAGCAGTACTTC.

DNA of the CDR3: TGTGCCAGCAGTTTACTCGGGGCGGGAGGCGCCGGGGAGCTGTTTTTT. Translated, it gives CASSLLGAGGAGELFF. The chain employs TRBV27 and TRBJ2-2, with TRBD2 matching over 8 bases. The trim removed 2 bases at V and 6 bases at J, leaving 8 bases unmatched. The germline V gene has CDR1 MNHEY and CDR2 SMNVEV (reference sequence). There are 16 residues in the CDR3.

The rearrangement uses TRBV6-1 and TRBJ2-7; no definite D call. The CDR3 totals 11 residues. Germline V gene data show CDR1 as MNHNS and CDR2 as SASEGT. The ends were cut back, 3 bases at V and 3 bases at J, with 3 bases in the middle. The CDR3 coding sequence is TGTGCCAGCAGTGATTACTACGAGCAGTACTTC. This translates into CASSDYYEQYF.